Below, 28 T cell receptor beta chains from the same sample are listed, as sequenced in a study of early T cells in non-severe SARS-CoV-2 infection. MiXCR, run by TCRdb on the 5' RACE reads, gives a single entry per CDR3 protein. The sample comprises about 60,000 distinct CDR3 sequences, about 11% of which are singletons, and 2.5% to 3.5% rests with the top ten. The specimen was whole blood, collected at baseline. These receptors all stem from an adult who was a healthcare worker with PCR-confirmed SARS-CoV-2 infection or an uninfected control (not recorded which).

A few counts support this clonotype. The V and J genes are TRBV27 and TRBJ1-1, with 7 bases matching TRBD1. The J segment lost 1 base and the V segment lost 5 bases, leaving 10 bases of the junction unmatched. Germline lookup yields CDR1 MNHEY and CDR2 SMNVEV (reference sequence). The CDR3 length is 16 residues. The CDR3 here is CASSNQGGWGNTEAFF. The CDR3 DNA follows: TGTGCCAGCAGTAACCAAGGGGGCTGGGGGAACACTGAAGCTTTCTTT.

This clonotype was observed a handful of times. The chain uses TRBV11-2 and TRBJ2-5; 8 bases are a match to TRBD1. The CDR3 consists of 14 residues. V gave up 4 bases and J gave up 3 bases; unmatched junction bases: 4. The germline gives CDR1 SGHAT, CDR2 FQNNGV. As DNA, the CDR3 is TGTGCCAGCAGCTCTCCGACAGGGGAAGAGACCCAGTACTTC. Translation gives CASSSPTGEETQYF.

In its sample, this clonotype was seen many times. In nucleotides, the CDR3 is TGCAGTGCTAGAGATCCCAGGGAAGCCGGGGAGCTGTTTTTT. As protein: CSARDPREAGELFF. The rearrangement links TRBV20-1 to TRBJ2-2, with D maybe TRBD1 (5 bases). The CDR3 is 14 amino acids. Germline CDR1 is DFQATT and CDR2 is SNEGSKA (reference sequence). Trimming shortened V by 0 bases and J by 6 bases, and 11 bases separated the two germline ends.

This clonotype was seen many times. The chain combines TRBV20-1 with TRBJ2-5, with D maybe TRBD1 (8 bases). V shed 6 bases and J shed 5 bases, with 16 bases lying between them. Germline-derived CDR1 and CDR2 are DFQATT and SNEGSKA (reference sequence). The CDR3 runs 13 residues. The CDR3 loop is CSAETGEGETQYF. Here the CDR3 DNA reads TGCAGTGCGGAGACAGGGGAGGGCGAGACCCAGTACTTC.

This clonotype has just a few counts. V usage is TRBV5-1 and J usage is TRBJ1-1; D call uncertain. This CDR3 region has 12 residues. Germline CDR1 and CDR2: SGHRS and YFSETQ. V dropped 1 base and J dropped 9 bases, with 10 bases sitting between them. CDR3 loop: CASSLPGSQAFF. CDR3 DNA: TGCGCCAGCAGCTTGCCCGGGAGTCAAGCTTTCTTT.

The V call is TRBV7-2, the J call TRBJ1-5, with a possible D match to TRBD1 (5 bases). The germline V gene encodes CDR1 SGHTA and CDR2 FQGNSA. With 1 base removed from V and 4 bases from J, the gap between germline ends came to 11 bases. The CDR3 sequence is 15 residues long. The CDR3 is CASSLGRARNQPQHF. Written as DNA, the CDR3 is TGTGCCAGCAGCTTAGGCAGGGCGAGAAATCAGCCCCAGCATTTT.

V and J are TRBV29-1 and TRBJ2-2; 9 bases map to TRBD1. The V gene's germline CDR1 is SQVTM and CDR2 ANQGSEA. V was clipped by 5 bases and J by 7 bases; unmatched bases: 8. CDR3 size: 14 residues. Here the CDR3 DNA reads TGCAGCGTTCCGGGACAGGGCCTTAACGGGGAGCTGTTTTTT. It yields the protein CSVPGQGLNGELFF.

By sample fraction, this clonotype is medium-sized. The chain joins TRBV11-2 to TRBJ2-5; tentatively, D is TRBD1 (5 bases). With 3 bases removed from V and 0 bases from J, the gap between germline ends came to 14 bases. In germline, CDR1 is SGHAT, CDR2 FQNNGV. The CDR3 is 16 amino acids. The CDR3, as DNA: TGTGCCAGCAGCTTTTGGGGCAACCTGTACCAAGAGACCCAGTACTTC. This encodes CASSFWGNLYQETQYF.

This chain joins TRBV19 and TRBJ2-3; no definite D call. V shed 3 bases and J shed 0 bases, with 10 bases lying between them. CDR3 length: 15 residues. CDR1 and CDR2 (germline): LNHDA, SQIVND (reference sequence). Here the CDR3 DNA reads TGTGCCAGTAGTATCGGGCAGACTAGCACAGATACGCAGTATTTT. Residues: CASSIGQTSTDTQYF.

J is TRBJ1-1 and V is TRBV6-5; 7 bases map to TRBD1. The germline V gene has CDR1 MNHEY and CDR2 SVGAGI. Trimming cost V 6 bases and J 5 bases; bases outside gene matches: 15. The CDR3 sequence is 16 residues long. In DNA form, the CDR3 reads TGTGCCAGCAGCCGAAGACAGGGAAAGGGAGAAACTGAAGCTTTCTTT. Translated: CASSRRQGKGETEAFF.

This clonotype was detected only a few times. The genes are TRBV10-3 and TRBJ1-4; TRBD1 is a possible D gene (6 bases). The CDR3 contains 16 residues. V lost 7 bases and J 4 bases, leaving 19 bases between the germline ends. Germline CDR1 and CDR2: ENHRY and SYGVKD. Here the CDR3 reads CAIKAGRGGGNEKLFF. In DNA form, the CDR3 reads TGTGCCATCAAGGCCGGCAGGGGTGGCGGTAATGAAAAACTGTTTTTT.

The gene calls are TRBV6-1 and TRBJ2-5, with 12 bases fitting TRBD2. Germline values: CDR1 MNHNS, CDR2 SASEGT. CDR3 length equals 15 residues. Trimming removed 7 bases from V and 5 bases from J; junction bases left unmatched: 8. CDR3: CASKSSGGAGETQYF. CDR3 coding DNA: TGTGCCAGCAAGTCTAGCGGGGGGGCCGGGGAGACCCAGTACTTC.

This clonotype was recorded at least ten times. This chain connects TRBV10-3 to TRBJ1-1, with D unresolved. V dropped 5 bases and J dropped 1 base, with 5 bases sitting between them. This CDR3 comprises 12 residues. From germline, CDR1 is ENHRY and CDR2 SYGVKD. The CDR3 DNA reads TGTGCCATCAGTACAGCGAACACTGAAGCTTTCTTT. Amino acid sequence: CAISTANTEAFF.

In this sample, this clonotype turned up a few times. The CDR3 DNA sequence: TGCGCCAGCAGCTTGTTCCGCGGTACCACCGGGGAGCTGTTTTTT. Translation: CASSLFRGTTGELFF. J is TRBJ2-2 and V is TRBV5-1; D remains ambiguous. The V gene's germline CDR1 is SGHRS and CDR2 YFSETQ. Between the trimmed V and J ends, which lost 1 base and 4 bases, there was a span of 11 bases. This CDR3 is built from 15 residues. Filled out from reference TRBV5-1 and TRBJ2-2, the complete variable domain reads KAGVTQTPRYLIKTRGQQVTLSCSPISGHRSVSWYQQTPGQGLQFLFEYFSETQRNKGNFPGRFSGRQFSNSRSEMNVSTLELGDSALYLCASSLFRGTTGELFFGEGSRLTVL.

This clonotype has a count of ten or more. The chain uses TRBV29-1 and TRBJ2-1; 7 bases line up with TRBD1. The CDR3 is 13 amino acids. The ends lost 7 bases at V and 1 base at J; junction bases unmatched: 4. In germline, CDR1 is SQVTM, CDR2 ANQGSEA. The CDR3 region has the DNA TGCAGCGGAAGACAGGGTTCCTACAATGAGCAGTTCTTC. It encodes CSGRQGSYNEQFF.

This clonotype was counted ten times or more. This chain connects TRBV19 to TRBJ1-2; 7 nucleotides agree with TRBD1. The V segment lost 6 bases and the J segment 8 bases; nucleotides outside the gene matches: 15. Germline CDR1 LNHDA, CDR2 SQIVND (reference sequence). CDR3 length: 15 residues. The CDR3 sequence is CASRPGSRDSGGYTF. The CDR3 DNA is TGTGCCAGTAGGCCCGGAAGCCGGGACAGCGGAGGCTACACCTTC.

CDR3 bases: TGTGCCAGCAGCTTAGTGCGAATCGAGAACACTGAAGCTTTCTTT. Protein product: CASSLVRIENTEAFF. The chain joins TRBV7-2 to TRBJ1-1; no clear D gene. The CDR3 is 15 amino acids. Trimming pared 1 base from V and 1 base from J, leaving 10 bases between. CDR1 and CDR2 from the germline V gene are SGHTA and FQGNSA.

The chain uses TRBV20-1 and TRBJ2-3; 10 nucleotides agree with TRBD2. Germline CDR1 is DFQATT and CDR2 is SNEGSKA (reference sequence). CDR3 size: 18 residues. V was clipped by 3 bases and J by 5 bases; unmatched bases: 17. The CDR3 reads CSASSGLAGGLTGDTQYF. The CDR3 DNA reads as TGCAGTGCTAGCTCGGGGTTAGCGGGGGGCTTAACGGGAGATACGCAGTATTTT.

This clonotype has just a few counts. The V gene is TRBV27, the J gene TRBJ2-1; 7 positions match TRBD1. The CDR3 sequence is 16 residues long. After removal of 2 bases from V and 2 bases from J, the junction contained 6 bases not matched to a gene. Germline V gene lookup returns CDR1 MNHEY and CDR2 SMNVEV (reference sequence). The CDR3 nucleotides are TGTGCCAGCAGTTTAAACTGGGACAGCCCCTACAATGAGCAGTTCTTC. Amino acids: CASSLNWDSPYNEQFF.

This clonotype was recorded at least ten times. The V gene is TRBV24-1, the J gene TRBJ2-2; 9 bases are shared with TRBD2. Germline loops: CDR1 KGHDR, CDR2 SFDVKD. V shed 3 bases, J shed 4 bases, and the junction held 5 bases outside the gene matches. The CDR3 contains 16 residues. The DNA for the CDR3 is TGTGCCACCAGTGATAGTAGCGGGGGAGCCACCGGGGAGCTGTTTTTT. Residues: CATSDSSGGATGELFF.

This chain connects TRBV30 to TRBJ2-5, with 7 bases matching TRBD2. J lost 3 bases, V lost 3 bases, and 7 bases had no gene match. CDR3 length equals 14 residues. Germline loops: CDR1 GTSNPN, CDR2 SVGIG (reference sequence). The CDR3 is CAWRRASGEETQYF. In DNA form, the CDR3 reads TGTGCCTGGAGGAGGGCTAGCGGTGAAGAGACCCAGTACTTC.

The table lists this clonotype with many counts. The chain uses TRBV10-2 and TRBJ1-1; D is possibly TRBD1 (5 bases). CDR1 is WSHSY and CDR2 is SAAADI in the germline V gene. This CDR3 spans 14 amino acids. V was clipped by 5 bases and J by 6 bases, with 16 bases between them. The CDR3 protein is CASSWGQGVSEAFF. In DNA form, the CDR3 reads TGCGCCAGCAGTTGGGGCCAGGGCGTATCTGAAGCTTTCTTT.

V gene TRBV12-3 or TRBV12-4 combines with J gene TRBJ2-2, with 11 bases that match TRBD1. Losses at the gene ends were 8 bases for V and 7 bases for J; bases not matched to a gene: 6. This CDR3 has 14 amino acids. The CDR3 is CASYLGQGVGELFF. DNA of the CDR3: TGTGCCAGCTATTTGGGACAGGGGGTCGGGGAGCTGTTTTTT.

In its sample, this clonotype was seen a few times. V usage is TRBV9 and J usage is TRBJ1-3; 12 bases fit TRBD1. The length of the CDR3 is 17 residues. V lost 3 bases to trimming and J lost 0 bases; unmatched junction nucleotides: 4. The V gene's germline CDR1 is SGDLS and CDR2 YYNGEE. The DNA of the CDR3 is TGTGCCAGCAGCGAAGGGACAGGGGGCCACTCTGGAAACACCATATATTTT. Its translation: CASSEGTGGHSGNTIYF.

CDR3 in amino acids: CASSPDREAFF. DNA for the CDR3: TGTGCCAGCAGTCCCGACAGGGAGGCTTTCTTT. The V call is TRBV14, the J call TRBJ1-1; 7 positions match TRBD1. The germline CDR1 and CDR2 sequences are SGHDN and FVKESK. After removal of 6 bases from V and 11 bases from J, the junction contained 6 bases not matched to a gene. This CDR3 contains 11 residues.

The chain carries TRBV6-5 and TRBJ1-1; D is undetermined. The CDR3 has 15 residues. CDR1 is MNHEY and CDR2 is SVGAGI in the germline V gene. The V end was cut by 2 bases, the J end by 5 bases, with 15 bases between. The CDR3 loop reads CASSYPPGPTTEAFF. CDR3 nucleotides: TGTGCCAGCAGTTACCCCCCCGGACCAACGACTGAAGCTTTCTTT.

This clonotype appeared a few times. This rearrangement joins TRBV7-3 to TRBJ2-5, with D maybe TRBD2 (6 bases). V lost 1 base and J 2 bases, leaving 11 bases between the germline ends. From germline, CDR1 is SGHTA and CDR2 FQGTGA. The CDR3 contains 15 residues. The CDR3 nucleotides are TGTGCCAGCAGCTTAAGAGGCGGGGATCAAGAGACCCAGTACTTC. Translated: CASSLRGGDQETQYF.

The chain employs TRBV11-3 and TRBJ2-1, with TRBD1 matching over 8 bases. This CDR3 is built from 16 residues. The germline CDR1 and CDR2 sequences are SGHNT and YENEEA. The ends lost 1 base at V and 5 bases at J; junction bases unmatched: 7. CDR3 amino acids: CASSLGGTGTHNEQFF. The CDR3 region has the DNA TGTGCCAGCAGCTTAGGGGGGACAGGAACCCACAATGAGCAGTTCTTC.